Below, 7 T cell receptor beta chains from the same sample are listed, as sequenced in a study of blood T cell repertoires in COVID-19. Measured with immunoSEQ multiplex PCR; TCRdb has only the in-frame clones, and not every one. This repertoire shows about 100,000 clones, over 80% found once; its top ten account for 13%. The specimen was peripheral blood. These receptors all come from a man in his forties or fifties with active or convalescent COVID-19.

The V call is TRBV7-9, the J call TRBJ2-6, with TRBD1 identical over 9 bases. V lost 5 bases, J lost 0 bases, and 5 bases stayed unmatched. The CDR3 consists of 17 residues. CDR1 SEHNR and CDR2 FQNEAQ come from the germline V gene (reference sequence). For the CDR3, the DNA is TGTGCCAGCAGCCCACAGGGGGCCCTCTCTGGGGCCAACGTCCTGACTTTC. Residues: CASSPQGALSGANVLTF.

This clone occurred once. The chain has TRBV14 and TRBJ2-7; the match to TRBD2 covers 9 bases. CDR3 length: 16 residues. CDR1 and CDR2 from the germline V gene are SGHDN and FVKESK. V trimming: 4 bases; J trimming: 2 bases; junction bases outside the gene matches: 9. CDR3 DNA: TGTGCCAGCAGCCCCCAGCGCGGGAGGGGGCCCTACGAGCAGTACTTC. This translates into CASSPQRGRGPYEQYF.

The chain joins TRBV3-1 (or the pseudogene TRBV3-2) to TRBJ2-5; D is uncertain. Between the trimmed V and J ends, which lost 1 base and 2 bases, there was a span of 5 bases. The CDR3 is 13 amino acids. CDR1 LGHDT and CDR2 YNNKEL come from the germline V gene (reference sequence). The CDR3 region has the DNA TGTGCCAGCAGCCAAGTGCTACAAGAGACCCAGTACTTC. Translated, it gives CASSQVLQETQYF.

The table lists this clone with many counts. J is TRBJ2-1 and V is TRBV11-3; 11 nucleotides line up with TRBD2. The CDR3 has 13 residues. In germline, CDR1 is SGHNT, CDR2 YENEEA. The V segment lost 6 bases and the J segment 10 bases; nucleotides outside the gene matches: 5. The CDR3 spells CASRGLAAPEQFF. CDR3 coding DNA: TGTGCCAGCAGGGGACTAGCGGCCCCCGAGCAGTTCTTC.

V gene TRBV30 combines with J gene TRBJ2-7, with 11 nucleotides matching TRBD1. V was clipped by 0 bases and J by 5 bases; unmatched bases: 6. This CDR3 has 15 residues. Per germline, CDR1 GTSNPN and CDR2 SVGIG (reference sequence). The CDR3 DNA reads as TGTGCCTGGAGTGTACTTTGGACAGGGGGCGACGAGCAGTACTTC. It encodes CAWSVLWTGGDEQYF. The complete variable domain, with remaining parts taken from reference TRBV30 and TRBJ2-7, reads SQTIHQWPATLVQPVGSPLSLECTVEGTSNPNLYWYRQAAGRGLQLLFYSVGIGQISSEVPQNLSASRPQDRQFILSSKKLLLSDSGFYLCAWSVLWTGGDEQYFGPGTRLTVT.

This chain uses TRBV6-2 or TRBV6-3 with TRBJ2-3, with 10 bases matching TRBD2. Unmatched junction bases numbered 10, after V lost 4 bases and J lost 6 bases. Per the germline V gene, CDR1 is MNHEY and CDR2 is SVGEGT. CDR3 length equals 16 residues. The CDR3 nucleotides read TGTGCCAGCAGTTTAAGTAGCGGGAGGCCCCCCGATACGCAGTATTTT. This codes for CASSLSSGRPPDTQYF.

The table lists this clone with a few counts. This chain uses TRBV5-1 with TRBJ1-6, with D hard to call. The V end lost 2 bases, the J end lost 9 bases, and 9 bases lay between the germline ends. This CDR3 has 13 amino acids. The germline gives CDR1 SGHRS, CDR2 YFSETQ. In DNA form, the CDR3 reads TGCGCCAGCAGCTTAAGTCTAATTTCACCCCTCCACTTT. Its protein is CASSLSLISPLHF.